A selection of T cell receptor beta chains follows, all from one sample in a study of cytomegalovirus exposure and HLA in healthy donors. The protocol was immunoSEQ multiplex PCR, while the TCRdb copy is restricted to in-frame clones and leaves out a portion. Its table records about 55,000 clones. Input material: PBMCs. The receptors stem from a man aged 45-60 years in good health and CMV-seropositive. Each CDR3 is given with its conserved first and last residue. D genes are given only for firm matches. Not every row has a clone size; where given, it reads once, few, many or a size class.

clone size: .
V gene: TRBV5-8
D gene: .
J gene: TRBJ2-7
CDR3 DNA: TGTGCCAGCAGCTTGGTCGGTCTCTCCTACGAGCAGTACTTC
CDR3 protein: CASSLVGLSYEQYF

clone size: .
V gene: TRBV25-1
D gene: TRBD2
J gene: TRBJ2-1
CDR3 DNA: TGTGCCAGCCGTGGGACTAGCCACAATGAGCAGTTCTTC
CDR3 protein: CASRGTSHNEQFF

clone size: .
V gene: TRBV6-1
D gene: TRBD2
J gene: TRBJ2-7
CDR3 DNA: TGTGCCAGCAGTCAAGTTAGCGGGAAGACCTACGAGCAGTACTTC
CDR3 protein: CASSQVSGKTYEQYF

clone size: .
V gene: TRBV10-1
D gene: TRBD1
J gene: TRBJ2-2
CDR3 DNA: TGCGCCAGCGGACAGGGACCCGGGGAGCTGTTTTTT
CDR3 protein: CASGQGPGELFF

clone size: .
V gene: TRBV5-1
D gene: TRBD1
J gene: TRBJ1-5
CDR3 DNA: TGCGCCAGCAGCTTGGATTGGGACAGGTTCAATCAGCCCCAGCATTTT
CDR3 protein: CASSLDWDRFNQPQHF

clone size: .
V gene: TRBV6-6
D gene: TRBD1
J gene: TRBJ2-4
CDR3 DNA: TGTGCCAGCAGCCGGACAGGGGACATAGCCAAAAACATTCAGTACTTC
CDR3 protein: CASSRTGDIAKNIQYF

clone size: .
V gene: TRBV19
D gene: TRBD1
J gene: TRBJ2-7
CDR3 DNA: TGTGCCAGTAGTGTAGGGACAGGACTCGACCACGAGCAGTACTTC
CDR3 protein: CASSVGTGLDHEQYF

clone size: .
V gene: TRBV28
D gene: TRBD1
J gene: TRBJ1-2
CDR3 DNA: TGTGCCAGCGGTAGGGGGCGCGACGGCTACACCTTC
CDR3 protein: CASGRGRDGYTF

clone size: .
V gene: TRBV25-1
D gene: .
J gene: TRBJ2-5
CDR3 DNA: TGTGCCAGCAGTGGGAGTTCGGAGACCCAGTACTTC
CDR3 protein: CASSGSSETQYF

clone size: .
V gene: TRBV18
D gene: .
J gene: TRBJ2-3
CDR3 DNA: TGTGCCAGCTTATGGACTGGATCCACAGATACGCAGTATTTT
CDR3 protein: CASLWTGSTDTQYF

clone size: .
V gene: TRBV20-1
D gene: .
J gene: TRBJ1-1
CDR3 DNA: TGCAGTGCACAAATGAACACTGAAGCTTTCTTT
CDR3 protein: CSAQMNTEAFF

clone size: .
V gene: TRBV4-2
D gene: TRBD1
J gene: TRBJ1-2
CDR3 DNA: TGTGCCAGCAGCCAAGAACTTGGACAGGGGGTCTATGGCTACACCTTC
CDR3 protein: CASSQELGQGVYGYTF

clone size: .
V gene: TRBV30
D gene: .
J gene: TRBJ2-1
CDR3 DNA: TGTGCCTGGACCTCCCCGAGGGTCGAGGGCAATGAGCAGTTCTTC
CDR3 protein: CAWTSPRVEGNEQFF

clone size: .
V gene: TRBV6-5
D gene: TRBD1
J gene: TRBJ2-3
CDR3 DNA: TGTGCCAGCAGCCCCGGACAGGGAAGAGATACGCAGTATTTT
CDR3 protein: CASSPGQGRDTQYF

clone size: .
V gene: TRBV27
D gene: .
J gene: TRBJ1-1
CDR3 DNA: TGTGCCAGCAGTTTAAGGCCCGGGAGGGAAGCTTTCTTT
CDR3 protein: CASSLRPGREAFF

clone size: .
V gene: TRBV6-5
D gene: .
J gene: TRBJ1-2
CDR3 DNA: TGTGCCAGCAGTTACACGGGGTCCTATGGCTACACCTTC
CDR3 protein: CASSYTGSYGYTF

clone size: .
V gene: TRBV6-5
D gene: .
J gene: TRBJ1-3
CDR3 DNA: TGTGCCAGCAGACAGCCGCTCTCTGGAAACACCATATATTTT
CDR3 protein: CASRQPLSGNTIYF

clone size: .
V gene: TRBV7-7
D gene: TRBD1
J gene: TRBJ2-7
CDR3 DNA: TGTGCTAGCAGCTCGGGACAGGGAGGCTCCGAGCAGTACTTC
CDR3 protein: CASSSGQGGSEQYF

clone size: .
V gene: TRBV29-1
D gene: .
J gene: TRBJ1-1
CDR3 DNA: TGCAGCGTTGCCCAGGGAACGAACACTGAAGCTTTCTTT
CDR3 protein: CSVAQGTNTEAFF

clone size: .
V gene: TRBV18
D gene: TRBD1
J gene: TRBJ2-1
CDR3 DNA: TGTGCCAGCTCACCACCCATGGGACAGGGGTCCTACAATGAGCAGTTCTTC
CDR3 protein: CASSPPMGQGSYNEQFF

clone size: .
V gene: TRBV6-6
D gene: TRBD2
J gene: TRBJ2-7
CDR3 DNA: TGTGCCAGCAGGGCAGGGACTAGCGGGGCCTACGAGCAGTACTTC
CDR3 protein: CASRAGTSGAYEQYF

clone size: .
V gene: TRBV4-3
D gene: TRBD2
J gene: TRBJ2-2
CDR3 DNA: TGCGCCAGCAGCCAAGGAAAACGCGGACTAGCGGGGGAAGACGGGGAGCTGTTTTTT
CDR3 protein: CASSQGKRGLAGEDGELFF

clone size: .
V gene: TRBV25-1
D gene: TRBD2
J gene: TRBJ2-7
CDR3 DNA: TGTGCCAGCAGTGAAGGCGGGGGGATACCCTACGAGCAGTACTTC
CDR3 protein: CASSEGGGIPYEQYF

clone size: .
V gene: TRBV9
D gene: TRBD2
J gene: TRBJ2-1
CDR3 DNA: TGTGCCAGCAGCGTAGCTACGACTAGCACCAATGAGCAGTTCTTC
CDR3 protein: CASSVATTSTNEQFF

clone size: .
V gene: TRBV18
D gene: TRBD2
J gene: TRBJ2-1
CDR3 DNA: TGTGCCAGCTCACCTATTGCTAGCGGGACCTCTGACAATGAGCAGTTCTTC
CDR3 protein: CASSPIASGTSDNEQFF

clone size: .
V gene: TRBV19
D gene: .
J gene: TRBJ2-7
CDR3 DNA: TGTGCCAGTAGGGGAGACAGGAGCTACGAGCAGTACTTC
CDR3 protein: CASRGDRSYEQYF

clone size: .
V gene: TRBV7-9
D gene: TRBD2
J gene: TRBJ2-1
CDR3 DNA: TGTGCCAGCAGCTTAGCGGGAGGGCTCAATGAGCAGTTCTTC
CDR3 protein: CASSLAGGLNEQFF

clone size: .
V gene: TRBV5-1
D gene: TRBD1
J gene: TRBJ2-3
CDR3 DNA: TGCGCCAGCAGCTTGGGGACAGGGGGTAACACAGATACGCAGTATTTT
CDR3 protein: CASSLGTGGNTDTQYF

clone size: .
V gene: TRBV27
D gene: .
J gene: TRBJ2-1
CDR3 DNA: TGTGCCAGCAGCCCTCTTAGCGTATCTTACAATGAGCAGTTCTTC
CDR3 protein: CASSPLSVSYNEQFF

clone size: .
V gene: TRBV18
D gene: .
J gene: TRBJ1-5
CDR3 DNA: TGTGCCAGCTCACCACTTGGCACAGGGAGCACTCAGCCCCAGCATTTT
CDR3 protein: CASSPLGTGSTQPQHF

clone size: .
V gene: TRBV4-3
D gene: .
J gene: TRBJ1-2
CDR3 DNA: TGCGCCAGCAGCCAGGGGGCGGTAAGGGTAGGCGGCTACACCTTC
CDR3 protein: CASSQGAVRVGGYTF

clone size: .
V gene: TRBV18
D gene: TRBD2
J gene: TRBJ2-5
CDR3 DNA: TGTGCCAGCGCACCAAGCGGGAGGGCCAGAGGAGAGACCCAGTACTTC
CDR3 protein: CASAPSGRARGETQYF

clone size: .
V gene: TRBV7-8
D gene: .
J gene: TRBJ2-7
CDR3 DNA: TGTGCCAGCAGCAGCCTGACTAGCTACGAGCAGTACTTC
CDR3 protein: CASSSLTSYEQYF

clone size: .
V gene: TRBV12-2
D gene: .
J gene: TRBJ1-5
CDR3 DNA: TGTGCAAGTCGCTTTTCCGGACAGCTCTGGCCATATAGCAATCAGCCCCAGCATTTT
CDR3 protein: CASRFSGQLWPYSNQPQHF

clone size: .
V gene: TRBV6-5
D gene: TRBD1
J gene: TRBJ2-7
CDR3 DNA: TGTGCCAGCAGTGGTACCGGGACAGGGATCTACGAGCAGTACTTC
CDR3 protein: CASSGTGTGIYEQYF

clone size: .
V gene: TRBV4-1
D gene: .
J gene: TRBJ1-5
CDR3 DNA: TGCGCCAGCAGCCAAGGGGGAGGGAGGACGGATCAGCCCCAGCATTTT
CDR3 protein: CASSQGGGRTDQPQHF

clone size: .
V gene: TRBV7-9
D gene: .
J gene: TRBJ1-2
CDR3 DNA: TGTGCCAGCAGCTTATCCAGGAACGATCATGGCTACACCTTC
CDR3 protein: CASSLSRNDHGYTF

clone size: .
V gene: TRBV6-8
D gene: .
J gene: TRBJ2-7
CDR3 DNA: TGTGCCAGCAGTTACTCGAGGTACCAGGGGAACCCCTACGAGCAGTACTTC
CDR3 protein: CASSYSRYQGNPYEQYF

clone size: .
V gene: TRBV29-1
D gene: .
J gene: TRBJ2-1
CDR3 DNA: TGCAGCGTTCCCATAGCGGAGGAGGCATACAATGAGCAGTTCTTC
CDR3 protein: CSVPIAEEAYNEQFF

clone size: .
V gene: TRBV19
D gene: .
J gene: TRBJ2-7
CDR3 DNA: TGTGCCAGTAGTACGGGACTCGAGTACGAGCAGTACTTC
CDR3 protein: CASSTGLEYEQYF

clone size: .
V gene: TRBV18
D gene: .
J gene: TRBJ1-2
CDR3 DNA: TGTGCCAGCTCACCGACGGGTACATTTAACTATGGCTACACCTTC
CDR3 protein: CASSPTGTFNYGYTF

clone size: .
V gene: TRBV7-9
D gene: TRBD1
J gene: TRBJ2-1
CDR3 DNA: TGTGCCAGCAGCTTAGTTGGGACAGGGGACAATGAGCAGTTCTTC
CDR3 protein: CASSLVGTGDNEQFF

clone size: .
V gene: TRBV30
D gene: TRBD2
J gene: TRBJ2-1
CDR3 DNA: TGTGCCTGGAGTCCTGGACTAGCGGGCCACAATGAGCAGTTCTTC
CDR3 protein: CAWSPGLAGHNEQFF

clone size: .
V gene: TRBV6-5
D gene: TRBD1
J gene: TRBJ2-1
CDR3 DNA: TGTGCCAGCAGTCGACAGGGCCCCAACAATGAGCAGTTCTTC
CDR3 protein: CASSRQGPNNEQFF

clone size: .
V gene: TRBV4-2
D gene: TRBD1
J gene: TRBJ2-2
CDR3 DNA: TGTGCCAGCAGCCGAGGACAGGGGAACACCGGGGAGCTGTTTTTT
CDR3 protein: CASSRGQGNTGELFF

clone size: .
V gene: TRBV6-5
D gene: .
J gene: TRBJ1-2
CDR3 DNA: TGTGCCAGCAACTCGCGGGAGGGTCACGGCTACACCTTC
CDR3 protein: CASNSREGHGYTF

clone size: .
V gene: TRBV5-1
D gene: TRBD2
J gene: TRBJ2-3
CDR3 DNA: TGCGCCAGCAGCTCGGGACTAGCGGTAGTCACAGATACGCAGTATTTT
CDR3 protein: CASSSGLAVVTDTQYF

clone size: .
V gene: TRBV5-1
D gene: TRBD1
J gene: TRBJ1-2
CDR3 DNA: TGCGCCAGCAGCTCCCCGGACAGGGACTATGGCTACACCTTC
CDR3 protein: CASSSPDRDYGYTF

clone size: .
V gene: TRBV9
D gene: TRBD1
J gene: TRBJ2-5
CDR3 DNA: TGTGCCAGCAGCCTTATAGGGGGCTCGGAGACCCAGTACTTC
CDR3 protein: CASSLIGGSETQYF

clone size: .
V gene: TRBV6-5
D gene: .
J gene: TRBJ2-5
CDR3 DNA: TGTGCCAGCAGTCCGACCCGCCCGGGGACCCAGTACTTC
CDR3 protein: CASSPTRPGTQYF

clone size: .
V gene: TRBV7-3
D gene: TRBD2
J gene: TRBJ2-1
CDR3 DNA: TGTGCCAGCAGCTTAACTAGCGGGGGGCCCAATGAGCAGTTCTTC
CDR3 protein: CASSLTSGGPNEQFF

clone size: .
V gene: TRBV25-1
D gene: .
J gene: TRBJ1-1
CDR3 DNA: TGTGCCAGCAGGCCCGAAGGGGGGAACACTGAAGCTTTCTTT
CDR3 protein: CASRPEGGNTEAFF

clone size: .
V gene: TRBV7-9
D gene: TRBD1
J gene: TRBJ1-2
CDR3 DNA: TGTGCCAGCAGCTTAGCCTCCCCAGGGGGCTATGGCTACACCTTC
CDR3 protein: CASSLASPGGYGYTF

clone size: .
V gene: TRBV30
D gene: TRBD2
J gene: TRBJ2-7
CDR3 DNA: TGTGCCTGGACGCCCGGACTAGCGCTCAACGAGCAGTACTTC
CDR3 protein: CAWTPGLALNEQYF

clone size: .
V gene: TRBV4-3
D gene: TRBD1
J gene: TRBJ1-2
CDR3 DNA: TGCGCCAGCAGCCAAGACCGGACAGGGTATGGCTACACCTTC
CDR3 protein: CASSQDRTGYGYTF

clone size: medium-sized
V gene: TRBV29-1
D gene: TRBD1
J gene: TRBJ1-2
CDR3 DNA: TGCAGCGTTGACCCCGGACAGGCAATGGATGGCTACACCTTC
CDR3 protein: CSVDPGQAMDGYTF

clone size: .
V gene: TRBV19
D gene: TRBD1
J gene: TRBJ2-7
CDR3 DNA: TGTGCCAGTAGTCCTTATACAGGGGTTGGGGAGCAGTACTTC
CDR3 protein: CASSPYTGVGEQYF

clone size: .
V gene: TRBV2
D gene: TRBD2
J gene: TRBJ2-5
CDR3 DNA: TGTGCCAGCAGTGGCCAAGGACTAGCTAGGGAGACCCAGTACTTC
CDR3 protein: CASSGQGLARETQYF

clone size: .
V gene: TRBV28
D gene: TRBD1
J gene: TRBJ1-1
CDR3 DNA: TGTGCCAGCCCCCCTTCCGGGACAGGGGGCTCTGAAGCTTTCTTT
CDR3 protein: CASPPSGTGGSEAFF

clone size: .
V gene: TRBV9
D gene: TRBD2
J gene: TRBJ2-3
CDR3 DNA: TGTGCCAGCAGCGTAGAGGTAGCGGGGATCACAGATACGCAGTATTTT
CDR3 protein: CASSVEVAGITDTQYF